These 24 T cell receptor beta chains share one sample of origin, sequenced in a study of blood T cell repertoires in COVID-19. Libraries were prepared by immunoSEQ multiplex PCR; TCRdb keeps only in-frame clonotypes and omits some of them. The data contain more than 100,000 clones, around 85% of them singletons. The sequenced sample consisted of peripheral blood. The source is a woman of 80 years or more with acute or convalescent COVID-19.

The chain is built from TRBV9 and TRBJ2-7; perhaps TRBD1 as D (6 bases). CDR3 size: 13 residues. The germline V gene encodes CDR1 SGDLS and CDR2 YYNGEE. The germline V and J ends were trimmed by 3 bases and 6 bases, with 13 bases remaining between them. CDR3 protein: CASSATRGGEQYF. The CDR3 DNA is TGTGCCAGCAGCGCCACCAGGGGCGGCGAGCAGTACTTC. The full variable domain, completed using reference TRBV9 and TRBJ2-7, is DSGVTQTPKHLITATGQRVTLRCSPRSGDLSVYWYQQSLDQGLQFLIQYYNGEERAKGNILERFSAQQFPDLHSELNLSSLELGDSALYFCASSATRGGEQYFGPGTRLTVT.

The chain links TRBV29-1 to TRBJ1-1; 7 bases fit TRBD1. V gave up 7 bases and J gave up 1 base; unmatched junction bases: 6. CDR3 size: 13 residues. Germline CDR1 and CDR2: SQVTM and ANQGSEA. The CDR3 nucleotides are TGCAGCGCCTGGACAGGAGGGAACACTGAAGCTTTCTTT. The encoded protein is CSAWTGGNTEAFF.

The CDR3 DNA sequence: TGTGCCAGCCGTAAACTCCTTGCCTCCTACAATGAGCAGTTCTTC. Encoded protein: CASRKLLASYNEQFF. The J gene is TRBJ2-1, the V gene TRBV6-6, with no clear D. Trimming stripped 8 bases from V and 0 bases from J, with 14 bases between. CDR1 is MNHNY and CDR2 is SVGAGI in the germline V gene (reference sequence). CDR3 size: 15 residues.

This clone appeared a single time. This chain uses TRBV11-2 with TRBJ2-7; a possible D gene is TRBD1 (6 bases). The CDR3 is 16 amino acids. The germline V gene has CDR1 SGHAT and CDR2 FQNNGV. Deletions cut 1 base from V and 7 bases from J, with 20 bases between. DNA for the CDR3: TGTGCCAGCAGCTTAGTTTATAGGGCCAGGGGAAAAGAGCAGTACTTC. It specifies CASSLVYRARGKEQYF.

The chain joins TRBV13 to TRBJ2-1; 10 bases match TRBD1. The CDR3 is 17 residues long. Germline loops: CDR1 PRHDT, CDR2 FYEKMQ (reference sequence). V gave up 1 base and J gave up 4 bases; unmatched junction bases: 7. The DNA of the CDR3 is TGTGCCAGCAGCTTAGAAAGTTGGACAGGGGGTTACAATGAGCAGTTCTTC. Translated, it gives CASSLESWTGGYNEQFF.

The chain combines TRBV5-4 with TRBJ2-7; 8 bases align to TRBD1. The length of the CDR3 is 13 residues. Trimming cost V 5 bases and J 2 bases; bases outside gene matches: 3. Germline CDR1 and CDR2: SGHNT and YYREEE (reference sequence). The CDR3 region is CASRGTGTYEQYF. CDR3 nucleotide sequence: TGTGCCAGCAGGGGGACAGGAACCTACGAGCAGTACTTC.

The rearrangement links TRBV6-1 to TRBJ2-5, with TRBD2 as a possible D gene (7 bases). The germline V gene has CDR1 MNHNS and CDR2 SASEGT. V lost 0 bases and J lost 3, with 14 bases in between. The CDR3 is 16 amino acids. The CDR3 DNA follows: TGTGCCAGCAGTGAAGCATGGGGGGGCTTTAAAGAGACCCAGTACTTC. Protein product: CASSEAWGGFKETQYF.

This clone has more than one count but fewer than ten. J is TRBJ1-2 and V is TRBV30; 10 bases agree with TRBD1. The CDR3 has 18 amino acids. The V gene end was trimmed by 4 bases and the J gene end by 4 bases; junction bases not matched to a gene: 18. The germline CDR1 and CDR2 sequences are GTSNPN and SVGIG (reference sequence). In DNA form, the CDR3 reads TGTGCCTGGACGCCCCCTAAGGACAGGGGGTTGATTAGCTATGGCTACACCTTC. It encodes CAWTPPKDRGLISYGYTF.

V is TRBV30 and J is TRBJ1-1; 7 positions match TRBD1. CDR1 and CDR2 (germline): GTSNPN, SVGIG (reference sequence). V shed 5 bases, J shed 3 bases, and the junction held 6 bases outside the gene matches. The CDR3 extends over 13 amino acids. This CDR3 is CAWVRDRDTEAFF. CDR3 in DNA: TGTGCCTGGGTACGGGACAGAGACACTGAAGCTTTCTTT.

The chain is built from TRBV19 and TRBJ1-1, with TRBD1 matching over 9 bases. Germline trimming cut 6 bases from V and 7 bases from J; bases unmatched to any gene: 6. Germline CDR1 reads LNHDA; CDR2 reads SQIVND (reference sequence). The CDR3 totals 13 residues. CDR3 residues: CASSPGQGLEAFF. The CDR3 DNA is TGTGCCAGTAGCCCTGGACAGGGGCTTGAAGCTTTCTTT.

The chain uses TRBV3-1 (or the pseudogene TRBV3-2) and TRBJ1-3; TRBD1 might be the D (5 bases). The germline V gene has CDR1 LGHDT and CDR2 YNNKEL (reference sequence). V lost 0 bases and J 3 bases, leaving 15 bases between the germline ends. CDR3 length equals 17 residues. CDR3 sequence: CASSQDPGGRVGNTIYF. CDR3 coding DNA: TGTGCCAGCAGCCAAGATCCCGGGGGGAGGGTTGGAAACACCATATATTTT.

The chain combines TRBV19 with TRBJ1-5; tentative D call: TRBD1 (6 bases). CDR1 is LNHDA, CDR2 SQIVND, per germline (reference sequence). The germline V and J ends were trimmed by 7 bases and 0 bases, with 16 bases remaining between them. This CDR3 region has 16 residues. The CDR3 coding sequence is TGTGCCAGTACCAAGGGGGGGTATTATAGCAATCAGCCCCAGCATTTT. Translation gives CASTKGGYYSNQPQHF.

This clone was seen a few times. The gene calls are TRBV7-9 and TRBJ1-2; no clear D gene. The CDR3 loop spans 14 amino acids. The V end was cut by 5 bases, the J end by 8 bases, with 18 bases between. The germline gives CDR1 SEHNR, CDR2 FQNEAQ (reference sequence). This CDR3 reads CASSLGSPGSGYTF. The CDR3, as DNA: TGTGCCAGCAGCCTAGGGTCCCCCGGGTCAGGCTACACCTTC.

The CDR3 loop reads CASSQDGAPTGLAGETDTQYF. DNA of the CDR3: TGCGCCAGCAGCCAAGATGGGGCCCCGACTGGGCTAGCAGGGGAAACAGATACGCAGTATTTT. V is TRBV4-3 and J is TRBJ2-3; possibly TRBD1 for D (6 bases). Trimming removed 0 bases from V and 3 bases from J, with 28 bases in between. The germline gives CDR1 LGHNA, CDR2 YSLEER. The CDR3 spans 21 residues.

This clone has at least ten counts. This chain joins TRBV27 and TRBJ1-2, with 9 bases identical to TRBD1. CDR3 length: 13 residues. The germline V gene encodes CDR1 MNHEY and CDR2 SMNVEV (reference sequence). V lost 4 bases and J lost 8; bases outside the gene matches: 5. The CDR3 reads CASSSGTGNGYTF. The CDR3 DNA reads TGTGCCAGCAGTTCCGGGACAGGGAACGGCTACACCTTC.

This chain connects TRBV6-5 to TRBJ2-1; 9 bases are shared with TRBD2. This CDR3 region has 16 residues. V lost 2 bases, J lost 9 bases, and 11 bases stayed unmatched. Germline V lookup: CDR1 MNHEY, CDR2 SVGAGI. The CDR3 sequence is CASSYGLAGGPFEQFF. DNA for the CDR3: TGTGCCAGCAGTTACGGTTTGGCGGGAGGGCCCTTTGAGCAGTTCTTC.

This clone was found once. This rearrangement joins TRBV2 to TRBJ1-2; TRBD1 matches at 7 bases. CDR3 size: 14 residues. Germline V CDR1 and CDR2: SNHLY, FYNNEI. The J segment lost 0 bases and the V segment lost 9 bases, leaving 7 bases of the junction unmatched. The CDR3, as DNA: TGTGCCAGAGGGACAGCAAAAGCTAACTATGGCTACACCTTC. Its protein is CARGTAKANYGYTF.

The genes are TRBV7-2 and TRBJ2-1; D uncertain. Germline CDR1 SGHTA, CDR2 FQGNSA. The CDR3 runs 13 residues. Trimming stripped 1 base from V and 12 bases from J, with 13 bases between. The CDR3 here is CASSLVVWATQFF. The CDR3 DNA follows: TGTGCCAGCAGCTTAGTCGTGTGGGCGACGCAGTTCTTC.

The V gene is TRBV19, the J gene TRBJ1-3; no firm D call. Germline-derived CDR1 and CDR2 are LNHDA and SQIVND (reference sequence). Trimming cost V 1 base and J 0 bases, with 7 bases left between them. The CDR3 is 15 amino acids. Written as DNA, the CDR3 is TGTGCCAGTAGTATAGGCGTAGACTCTGGAAACACCATATATTTT. Residues: CASSIGVDSGNTIYF.

This chain joins TRBV7-9 and TRBJ2-7; the match to TRBD1 covers 10 bases. Germline V lookup: CDR1 SEHNR, CDR2 FQNEAQ (reference sequence). J lost 5 bases, V lost 2 bases, and 9 bases had no gene match. The CDR3 runs 16 residues. DNA of the CDR3: TGTGCCAGCAGCTTAAGGGGGACAGGGGTGATGGACGAGCAGTACTTC. Translation: CASSLRGTGVMDEQYF.

The chain recombines TRBV6-5 with TRBJ2-5; D is perhaps TRBD1 (6 bases). Trimming cost V 4 bases and J 5 bases, with 14 bases left between them. CDR3 length equals 14 residues. Germline assignment: CDR1 MNHEY and CDR2 SVGAGI. The CDR3 DNA reads as TGTGCCAGCAGTTCTGATACAGGGCTGGAGACCCAGTACTTC. Its translation is CASSSDTGLETQYF.

This clone was detected only a few times. CDR3 sequence: CASSLGSSPEQYF. CDR3 sequence (DNA): TGTGCCAGCAGCTTAGGGTCTAGTCCCGAGCAGTACTTC. The rearrangement uses TRBV7-9 and TRBJ2-7; D remains unclear. This CDR3 contains 13 residues. Germline V gives CDR1 SEHNR, CDR2 FQNEAQ (reference sequence). Trimming pared 1 base from V and 6 bases from J, leaving 10 bases between. Supplemented by reference TRBV7-9 and TRBJ2-7, the full variable domain reads DTGVSQNPRHKITKRGQNVTFRCDPISEHNRLYWYRQTLGQGPEFLTYFQNEAQLEKSRLLSDRFSAERPKGSFSTLEIQRTEQGDSAMYLCASSLGSSPEQYFGPGTRLTVT.

The chain employs TRBV5-1 and TRBJ2-3; weak D call: TRBD2 (6 bases). Germline V gene lookup returns CDR1 SGHRS and CDR2 YFSETQ. The CDR3 sequence is 15 residues long. Between the trimmed V and J ends, which lost 1 base and 1 base, there was a span of 10 bases. CDR3 bases: TGCGCCAGCAGCTTGTATGCGGGGCGCACAGATACGCAGTATTTT. It encodes CASSLYAGRTDTQYF.

The chain carries TRBV7-2 and TRBJ2-5, with 8 positions matching TRBD1. CDR3 size: 14 residues. V dropped 4 bases and J dropped 4; count of bases not matched to a gene: 5. Germline CDR1 is SGHTA and CDR2 is FQGNSA. The CDR3 region is CASSSDRGPETQYF. Here the CDR3 DNA reads TGTGCCAGCAGCTCCGACAGGGGCCCAGAGACCCAGTACTTC.